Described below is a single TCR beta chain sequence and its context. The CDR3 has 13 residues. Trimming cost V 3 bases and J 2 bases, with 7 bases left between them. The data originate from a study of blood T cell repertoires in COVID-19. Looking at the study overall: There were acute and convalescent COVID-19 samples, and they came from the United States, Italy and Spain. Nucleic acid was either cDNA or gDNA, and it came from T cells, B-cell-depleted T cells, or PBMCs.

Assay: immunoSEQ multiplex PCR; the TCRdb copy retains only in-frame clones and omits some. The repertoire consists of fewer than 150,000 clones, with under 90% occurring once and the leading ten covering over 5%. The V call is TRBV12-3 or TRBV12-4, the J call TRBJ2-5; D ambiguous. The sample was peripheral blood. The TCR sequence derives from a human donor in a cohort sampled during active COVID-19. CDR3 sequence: CASSFSFQETQYF. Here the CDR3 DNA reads TGTGCCAGCAGTTTTTCCTTTCAAGAGACCCAGTACTTC.